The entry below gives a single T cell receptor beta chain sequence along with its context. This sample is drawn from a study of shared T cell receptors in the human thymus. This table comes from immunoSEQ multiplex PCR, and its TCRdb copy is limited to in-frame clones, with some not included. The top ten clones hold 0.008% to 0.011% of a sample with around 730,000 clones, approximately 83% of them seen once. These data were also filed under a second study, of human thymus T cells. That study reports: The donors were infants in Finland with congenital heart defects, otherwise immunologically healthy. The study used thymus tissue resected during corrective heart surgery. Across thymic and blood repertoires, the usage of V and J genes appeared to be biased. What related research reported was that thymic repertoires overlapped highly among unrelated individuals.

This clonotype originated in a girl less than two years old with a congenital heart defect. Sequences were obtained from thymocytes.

The CDR3 nucleotides are TGTGCCTGGGGTATCAGCTGGGGGCTACACGGCCTAGGGGAAAAACTGTTTTTT. This sequence encodes CAWGISWGLHGLGEKLFF. The chain is built from TRBV30 and TRBJ1-4; possible D gene TRBD1, 6 bases. The CDR3 has 18 residues. The germline V and J ends were trimmed by 5 bases and 8 bases, with 30 bases remaining between them. CDR1 and CDR2 (germline): GTSNPN, SVGIG (reference sequence).